A selection of T cell receptor beta chains follows, all from one sample in a study of control samples from healthy donors and cancer patients. Clones were sequenced by immunoSEQ multiplex PCR, and TCRdb holds only the in-frame ones, with some missing. This table has 120,000 to 150,000 clones, about 90% appearing once. Sequenced input: blood. These TCRs come from a man younger than 30 in good health. Both conserved end residues are part of each CDR3. A D gene is named only where the DNA matches it firmly. Expanded clones get a size class; other rows say once, few or many, or leave the size out.

.,TRBJ1-2,.,TRBV6-1,TGTGCCAGCAGTGAAAGGGGGGAGGGCTCCCTCTATGGCTACACCTTC,CASSERGEGSLYGYTF
.,TRBJ2-1,.,TRBV2,TGTGCCAGCAGTGACCCCACAGGGATCTCCTACAATGAGCAGTTCTTC,CASSDPTGISYNEQFF
.,TRBJ2-7,TRBD2,TRBV6-5,TGTGCCAGCCGAAGCGGGGTCTCCTACGAGCAGTACTTC,CASRSGVSYEQYF
.,TRBJ1-1,.,TRBV7-9,TGTGCCAGCAGCCCCTGGGGGCGCGACACTGAAGCTTTCTTT,CASSPWGRDTEAFF
.,TRBJ1-5,.,TRBV7-2,TGTGCCAGCAGCTTTAGCAATCAGCCCCAGCATTTT,CASSFSNQPQHF
.,TRBJ1-2,.,TRBV10-1,TGCGCCATCCGTCCAGGCTATGGCTACACCTTC,CAIRPGYGYTF
.,TRBJ2-1,TRBD1,TRBV7-2,TGTGCCAGCAGCGACGGACAGGACAGTACCCTCAATGAGCAGTTCTTC,CASSDGQDSTLNEQFF
.,TRBJ1-4,.,TRBV6-5,TGTGCCAGCAGTAGGACCGAGGAAAAACTGTTTTTT,CASSRTEEKLFF
once,TRBJ1-2,.,TRBV19,TGTGCCAGTAGTAGATGGGGATCAGACTATGGCTACACCTTC,CASSRWGSDYGYTF
.,TRBJ2-7,.,TRBV5-4,TGTGCCAGCAGGGACGCATACGGTCTCGAGCAGTACTTC,CASRDAYGLEQYF
.,TRBJ1-6,.,TRBV6-1,TGTGCCAGCAGTGAAAGGAGGGTGAATTATAATTCACCCCTCCACTTT,CASSERRVNYNSPLHF
.,TRBJ1-5,.,TRBV6-6,TGTGCCAGCAGCTGGGGGCGGAATAATCAGCCCCAGCATTTT,CASSWGRNNQPQHF
.,TRBJ1-2,.,TRBV19,TGTGCCAGTAGTTCCGGGACGGCCCATGGCTACACCTTC,CASSSGTAHGYTF
.,TRBJ1-2,TRBD1,TRBV2,TGTGCCAGCAGTGAAGCGGCCCCCTCGACAGGGGGCCATGGCTACACCTTC,CASSEAAPSTGGHGYTF
.,TRBJ2-5,.,TRBV5-1,TGCGCCAGCAGCTTGGACTTTGAGACCCAGTACTTC,CASSLDFETQYF
.,TRBJ2-5,.,TRBV2,TGTGCCTCCGGGGGCCCCCGAGAGACCCAGTACTTC,CASGGPRETQYF
once,TRBJ1-5,TRBD1,TRBV4-1,TGCGCCAGCAGCCATGTCGGGACAGTAGATAGCAATCAGCCCCAGCATTTT,CASSHVGTVDSNQPQHF
.,TRBJ1-5,.,TRBV27,TGTGCCAGCAGTTTATCGGCCAATCAGCCCCAGCATTTT,CASSLSANQPQHF
.,TRBJ1-3,.,TRBV20-1,TGCAGTGCTATGGACCGAAACACCATATATTTT,CSAMDRNTIYF
.,TRBJ2-1,TRBD2,TRBV29-1,TGCAGCCGCACTAGCGGGGGGTTCAATGAGCAGTTCTTC,CSRTSGGFNEQFF
.,TRBJ1-2,.,TRBV7-9,TGTGCCAGCAGCCCGCGGACAGATATCTATGGCTACACCTTC,CASSPRTDIYGYTF
.,TRBJ2-7,TRBD2,TRBV7-9,TGTGCCAGCAGCCCAACCGACCGGCCGGGGGGCGAGCAGTACTTC,CASSPTDRPGGEQYF
.,TRBJ2-7,.,TRBV6-5,TGTGCCAGCAGTTATTCTGACGCGTCCTACGAGCAGTACTTC,CASSYSDASYEQYF
.,TRBJ2-3,.,TRBV6-1,TGTGCCAGCAGTGACGGAGATACGCAGTATTTT,CASSDGDTQYF
once,TRBJ2-7,TRBD1,TRBV2,TGTGCCAGCAGGGGGGACAGGGGGGCCGTGAGCGAGCAGTACTTC,CASRGDRGAVSEQYF
.,TRBJ2-5,.,TRBV5-6,TGTGCCAGCAGCAAAGTCCAGGGAATACAAGAGACCCAGTACTTC,CASSKVQGIQETQYF
.,TRBJ1-1,TRBD1,TRBV27,TGTGCCAGCAGTTTATTAACGGGACAGGGTAGTAACACTGAAGCTTTCTTT,CASSLLTGQGSNTEAFF
.,TRBJ1-1,.,TRBV9,TGTGCCAGCAGCGAACAGGGTTCCGGCACTGAAGCTTTCTTT,CASSEQGSGTEAFF
.,TRBJ2-3,TRBD2,TRBV9,TGTGCCAGCAGCGTTTCCGGGACTACCCTCACAGATACGCAGTATTTT,CASSVSGTTLTDTQYF
.,TRBJ2-7,TRBD1,TRBV5-4,TGTGCCAGCAGCTGGGGGACAGGGGGCCCCTACGAGCAGTACTTC,CASSWGTGGPYEQYF
.,TRBJ2-1,.,TRBV3-1/TRBV3-2,TGTGCCAGCAGCCCCATCCGGGGAAATGAGCAGTTCTTC,CASSPIRGNEQFF
.,TRBJ2-2,TRBD2,TRBV5-1,TGCGCCAGCAGCTCCTCGGGGGGACTCACCGGGGAGCTGTTTTTT,CASSSSGGLTGELFF
.,TRBJ1-2,TRBD1,TRBV4-2,TGTGCCAGCAGCCAAATAGGGACAGAGAGTATCTACACCTTC,CASSQIGTESIYTF
.,TRBJ2-7,.,TRBV11-2,TGTGCCAGCAGCCTTGGACAGCTCTCCTACGAGCAGTACTTC,CASSLGQLSYEQYF
.,TRBJ2-3,.,TRBV20-1,TGCAGTGCTAGTCTCCCTAGAACTAGCACAGATACGCAGTATTTT,CSASLPRTSTDTQYF
.,TRBJ2-4,.,TRBV7-2,TGTGCCAGCAGCCCGCCGCCGGCCAAAAACATTCAGTACTTC,CASSPPPAKNIQYF
.,TRBJ2-2,.,TRBV5-4,TGTGCCAGCACCACACGTGGGGGCTTGAACACCGGGGAGCTGTTTTTT,CASTTRGGLNTGELFF
once,TRBJ1-4,.,TRBV30,TGTGCCTGGAGTTGGCGCGTGGGAACGGAAAAACTGTTTTTT,CAWSWRVGTEKLFF
.,TRBJ2-5,.,TRBV14,TGTGCCAGCAGCCCCGACAGAAATCAAGAGACCCAGTACTTC,CASSPDRNQETQYF
.,TRBJ2-5,TRBD1,TRBV4-1,TGCGCCAGCAGCCTGCGGTCGGGACAGCTACAAGAGACCCAGTACTTC,CASSLRSGQLQETQYF
.,TRBJ1-3,.,TRBV18,TGTGCCAGCTCACCACCGTATGGGGGACCTGGAAACACCATATATTTT,CASSPPYGGPGNTIYF
.,TRBJ1-3,TRBD1,TRBV10-3,TGTGCCACCGACAGGGGGCAGGGAAACACCATATATTTT,CATDRGQGNTIYF
.,TRBJ2-5,TRBD1,TRBV7-2,TGTGCCAGCAGCCTCACCGGGACAGGGGGCATCGGGACCCAGTACTTC,CASSLTGTGGIGTQYF
.,TRBJ1-1,.,TRBV18,TGTGCCAGCTCCCAGCCGGGGAGGGAAGCTTTCTTT,CASSQPGREAFF
.,TRBJ1-1,.,TRBV6-5,TGTGCCAGCAGGTCAGCCGGGCCTAAAAATGAAGCTTTCTTT,CASRSAGPKNEAFF
.,TRBJ1-1,.,TRBV27,TGTGCCAGCAACGGGGGGACCCTGAACACTGAAGCTTTCTTT,CASNGGTLNTEAFF